This T cell receptor (beta chain) was documented in a study of T cells in Graves' hyperthyroidism and ophthalmopathy. About the study: The blood sample was taken at first diagnosis, before treatment began.

The study included ophthalmopathy patients with Clinical Activity Score at least 3, NOSPECS grade at least 4 and duration under 3 months. This clonotype was recorded many times. The investigators amplified TCR beta CDR3 regions from RNA transcripts. Initially, a first-round RT-PCR of the TCR CDR3 employed the HTBI primer set. MiXCR, run by TCRdb on the multiplex PCR reads, gives a single entry per CDR3 protein. The table includes fewer than 650,000 distinct CDR3 sequences, roughly 14% detected once. Trimming at V came to 6 bases and at J to 7 bases, leaving 10 bases not matched to a gene. The germline gives CDR1 MNHEY, CDR2 SMNVEV (reference sequence). CDR3 length: 15 amino acids.

The chain employs TRBV27 and TRBJ2-3; 10 bases are shared with TRBD1. This clonotype was obtained from a woman in her forties with Graves' ophthalmopathy. The sequenced material came from blood. Here the CDR3 DNA reads TGTGCCAGCAGGGTCGGGGGGGACAGGGGATATACGCAGTATTTT. Its translation: CASRVGGDRGYTQYF.